This TCR beta chain was profiled in a study of shared clonotypes between healthy human individuals. About the research overall: Used for every donor were three CD4 naive, three CD4 memory, two CD8 naive and one CD8 memory plate.

Remarks on this clone: Its antigen is unknown.

Sorted-subset replicate PCR reactions contained about 200 ng DNA, corresponding to some 28,000 T cell genomes. The data were produced by immunoSEQ multiplex PCR, yet TCRdb's version contains in-frame clones alone and is incomplete. The sample lists about 1 million clones, approximately 72% occurring once. Each sample came from a Caucasian adult donor living in Nashville, Tennessee. Study observations and caveats: Larger richness was generally estimated for naive than memory subsets.

The germline CDR1 and CDR2 sequences are MRHNA and SNTAGT. The CDR3 contains 14 residues. V gave up 6 bases and J gave up 6 bases; unmatched junction bases: 9. The chain couples TRBV6-4 to TRBJ1-2; 8 nucleotides align to TRBD1. The clonotype comes from a man between 18 and 35 years old in good health. The sequencing sample was made of memory CD4+ T cells sorted from blood. Noted subset: CD45RA-negative fraction. In nucleotides, the CDR3 is TGTGCCAGCAGCGAACAACAGGGGGTGAATGGCTACACCTTC. Amino acids: CASSEQQGVNGYTF.